There are many counts of the clone carrying this T cell receptor beta chain. Its cognate antigen is unknown. The cDNA came from 5'RACE with 10-nucleotide random UMIs. TCRdb passed the 5' RACE reads through MiXCR, listing each CDR3 protein once. The sample lists 45,000 to 65,000 distinct CDR3 sequences, less than 5% occurring once. This record belongs to a study of neurological immune-mediated disorders. Study-wide findings and caveats: According to phylogenetic grouping, one related-CDR3 cluster, a possible signature, contained the repertoires of 18 of 34 multiple sclerosis patients. CDR3 amino acid sequences found in expanded clones were never shared across subjects, suggesting private repertoires in all groups. In HTLV-1-associated myelopathy, TCR clonal expansion was greatest, and in multiple sclerosis it was least, below healthy controls.

The trim removed 1 base at V and 4 bases at J, leaving 1 base unmatched. Germline V gives CDR1 SGHTA, CDR2 FQGNSA. The CDR3 covers 15 residues. This clonotype originated in a man aged 50-60 years with multiple sclerosis. The V gene is TRBV7-2, the J gene TRBJ2-1, with TRBD2 matching 10 bases. Sequencing was carried out using PBMCs. CDR3 bases: TGTGCCAGCAGCTTAGGTAGCGGGAGGTACAATGAGCAGTTCTTC. As protein: CASSLGSGRYNEQFF.